Sequencing of this TCR beta chain was carried out in a study of cytomegalovirus exposure and HLA in healthy donors. Broader study findings: Rare TCR sequences dominated, though some public TCRs recurred in many donors. V- and J-gene trimming in TCR beta was tied to a missense DCLRE1C variant by an analysis performed later. The study listed 164 cytomegalovirus-associated TCR beta chains.

About this clone itself: Antigen specificity is unknown.

Primers: 60 Vbeta forward and 13 Jbeta reverse. Original handling: Later, 80 million or so unique TCR beta chains were counted in an analysis, and roughly 10 million of them were shared. The protocol was immunoSEQ multiplex PCR, while the TCRdb copy is restricted to in-frame clones and leaves out a portion. That table furnishes V, J and clone size, whereas the DNA furnished D and trimming. The top ten hold about 0.5% of the sample, which has around 180,000 clones, around 80% seen once. The sequenced material came from PBMCs. This sequence originates from a woman in her 50s in good health and CMV-seronegative.

In DNA, the CDR3 is TGTGCCAGCAGCTTAACGACCGCTAGCGGGACAAATGAGCAGTTCTTC. Its protein product is CASSLTTASGTNEQFF. This chain joins TRBV7-3 and TRBJ2-1; 9 bases line up with TRBD2. From germline, CDR1 is SGHTA and CDR2 FQGTGA. J lost 7 bases, V lost 0 bases, and 7 bases had no gene match. This CDR3 is built from 16 residues.